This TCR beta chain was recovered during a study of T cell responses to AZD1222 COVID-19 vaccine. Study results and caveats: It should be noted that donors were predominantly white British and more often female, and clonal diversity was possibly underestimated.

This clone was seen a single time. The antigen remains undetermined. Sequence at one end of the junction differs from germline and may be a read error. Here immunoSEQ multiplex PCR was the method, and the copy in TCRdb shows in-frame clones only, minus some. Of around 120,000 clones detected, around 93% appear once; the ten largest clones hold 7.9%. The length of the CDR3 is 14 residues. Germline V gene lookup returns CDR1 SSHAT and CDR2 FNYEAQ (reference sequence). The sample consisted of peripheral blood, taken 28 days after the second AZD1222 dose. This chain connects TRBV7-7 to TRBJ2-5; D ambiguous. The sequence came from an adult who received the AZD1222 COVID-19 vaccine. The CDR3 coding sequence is TGTGCTAGCAGCTTAGGCGGACCCTCGGAGACCCAGTACTTC. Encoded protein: CASSLGGPSETQYF.